This is a list of T cell receptor beta chains from one sample in a study of T cell repertoires in ileal Crohn's disease. TCRdb's table, derived via immunoSEQ multiplex PCR, lists solely in-frame clones and lacks some. The repertoire includes about 2,400 clones, around 93% of them detected once, and roughly 3.1% sits in the top ten. Sequencing was performed on ileal tissue. These receptors were taken from an adult with Crohn's disease. The CDR3 runs from the conserved cysteine through the conserved F or W. D genes are given only for firm matches. Not every row has a clone size; where given, it reads once, few, many or a size class.

CDR3 protein	CDR3 DNA	clone size	D gene	V gene	J gene
CASSQTRESEQYF	TGTGCCAGCAGCCAAACCAGGGAATCCGAGCAGTACTTC	-	-	TRBV16	TRBJ2-7
CASSRDMNTEAFF	TGTGCCAGCAGTAGGGACATGAACACTGAAGCTTTCTTT	-	-	TRBV7-2	TRBJ1-1
CASSLIQGYYNEQFF	TGTGCCAGCAGCTTAATTCAGGGTTACTACAATGAGCAGTTCTTC	-	-	TRBV7-9	TRBJ2-1
CSVEDRARKGEAFF	TGCAGCGTTGAAGACAGGGCGAGGAAGGGGGAAGCTTTCTTT	-	-	TRBV29-1	TRBJ1-1
CASSLPPSIQYF	TGTGCCAGCAGCTTACCCCCCTCCATTCAGTACTTC	-	-	TRBV7-2	TRBJ2-4
CASPGRATALYGYTF	TGTGCAAGTCCTGGCAGGGCGACGGCACTCTATGGCTACACCTTC	-	-	TRBV12-2	TRBJ1-2
CSGWGEMNTEAFF	TGCAGCGGTTGGGGGGAGATGAACACTGAAGCTTTCTTT	-	-	TRBV29-1	TRBJ1-1
CASSQVWGQNYEQYF	TGTGCCAGCAGCCAAGTTTGGGGACAGAACTACGAGCAGTACTTC	-	TRBD1	TRBV4-2	TRBJ2-7
CASSLVTTGWDTGNQPQHF	TGTGCCAGCAGCTTAGTAACGACAGGGTGGGACACTGGCAATCAGCCCCAGCATTTT	-	TRBD1	TRBV7-4	TRBJ1-5
CASSPQRVQGDTEAFF	TGTGCCAGCAGCCCCCAAAGGGTTCAGGGGGACACTGAAGCTTTCTTT	-	TRBD1	TRBV7-3	TRBJ1-1
CASGGTSGVGELFF	TGTGCCAGCGGCGGGACTAGCGGGGTCGGGGAGCTGTTTTTT	-	TRBD2	TRBV2	TRBJ2-2
CASSSPTGNYEQYF	TGTGCCAGCAGCTCCCCGACTGGAAACTACGAGCAGTACTTC	-	-	TRBV7-9	TRBJ2-7
CATSREPKGTEAFF	TGTGCCACCAGCAGAGAACCTAAGGGGACTGAAGCTTTCTTT	-	-	TRBV15	TRBJ1-1
CASSRKAGGSYNEQFF	TGCGCCAGCAGCCGTAAAGCGGGGGGCTCCTACAATGAGCAGTTCTTC	-	TRBD2	TRBV4-1	TRBJ2-1
CASSQVNGGLEETQYF	TGTGCCAGCAGCCAAGTGAACGGGGGGCTGGAAGAGACCCAGTACTTC	once	-	TRBV4-2	TRBJ2-5
CASRTGGQDYGYTF	TGTGCCAGCAGGACAGGGGGGCAGGACTATGGCTACACCTTC	-	TRBD1	TRBV7-2	TRBJ1-2
CASSVGPRYGYTF	TGTGCCAGCAGCGTAGGGCCCCGCTATGGCTACACCTTC	once	-	TRBV9	TRBJ1-2
CASSRQGPQSGANVLTF	TGCGCCAGCAGCCGACAGGGGCCGCAATCTGGGGCCAACGTCCTGACTTTC	-	TRBD1	TRBV5-1	TRBJ2-6
CASSLSGANTGELFF	TGCGCCAGCAGCTTAAGCGGGGCGAACACCGGGGAGCTGTTTTTT	-	TRBD2	TRBV5-1	TRBJ2-2
CASSVAGGAGYTF	TGTGCCAGCAGTGTTGCCGGGGGAGCCGGCTACACCTTC	-	-	TRBV28	TRBJ1-2
CASSLSPAGGQDTQYF	TGTGCCAGCAGCTTAAGTCCAGCGGGGGGGCAAGATACGCAGTATTTT	-	TRBD2	TRBV7-3	TRBJ2-3
CASSFTGEGRNEKLFF	TGTGCCAGCAGTTTCACGGGGGAGGGGCGTAATGAAAAACTGTTTTTT	once	-	TRBV5-5	TRBJ1-4
CASSLEPGYEQYF	TGTGCCAGCAGCTTGGAGCCCGGGTACGAGCAGTACTTC	-	-	TRBV5-6	TRBJ2-7
CASSLNRDTQYF	TGCGCCAGCAGCTTGAATCGGGATACGCAGTATTTT	-	-	TRBV5-1	TRBJ2-3
CASRIGQLETQYF	TGTGCCAGCAGGATTGGACAGCTGGAGACCCAGTACTTC	once	-	TRBV28	TRBJ2-5
CASSLTTGGNTEAFF	TGTGCCAGCAGCTTAACGACAGGGGGGAACACTGAAGCTTTCTTT	-	TRBD1	TRBV7-6	TRBJ1-1